The clone carrying this T cell receptor beta chain turned up a few times. Its antigen is not identified. Per the germline V gene, CDR1 is SGHDN and CDR2 is FVKESK. V was cut by 1 base and J by 3 bases, with 8 bases left in between. CDR3 length: 14 residues. This entry comes from a study of post-analysis software for immune sequencing data. General study points: A handful of TRBV segments (TRBV5-6, TRBV5-1 and TRBV20-1 among them) occurred more frequently in patients than in controls.

Presence of unique molecular identifiers characterized the TCR beta cDNA libraries. TCRdb fed the PCR reads into MiXCR, producing one record per CDR3 protein. There are roughly 540,000 distinct CDR3 sequences in the sample; approximately 34% occur only once, and less than 6% lies in the top ten. This receptor was identified in a girl under 18 with multiple sclerosis. Sequences were obtained from blood. The V gene is TRBV14, the J gene TRBJ2-3; a weak D match, TRBD2 (5 bases). In DNA form, the CDR3 reads TGTGCCAGCAGCCAAGGAGGGCCTACAGATACGCAGTATTTT. Translating gives CASSQGGPTDTQYF.